The clone carrying this TCR beta chain came up once. The germline V gene encodes CDR1 LNHDA and CDR2 SQIVND (reference sequence). CDR3 length equals 15 residues. V lost 4 bases and J lost 1, with 13 bases in between. The sample belongs to a study of blood T cell repertoires in COVID-19. Study background: Acute and convalescent COVID-19 samples came from the United States, Italy and Spain. From T cells, B-cell-depleted T cells, or PBMCs came the material, which was cDNA or gDNA.

In the authors' methods: Reference gene primers were amplified, and this amplification served to estimate nucleated cell counts. Clones were sequenced by immunoSEQ multiplex PCR, and TCRdb holds only the in-frame ones, with some missing. That table gives V, J and clone size, and the DNA gave D and trimming. The sample has fewer than 200,000 clones, approximately 85% seen once; the top ten hold under 9.5%. The rearrangement uses TRBV19 and TRBJ1-1; D remains ambiguous. Specimen: peripheral blood. This TCR came from a woman between 55 and 75 years old with acute or convalescent COVID-19. CDR3 bases: TGTGCCAGTAGTAGGGTGGGAGGGAAGAACACTGAAGCTTTCTTT. Translated: CASSRVGGKNTEAFF.